Detailed here is one T cell receptor (beta chain). Its antigen is not known. This CDR3 contains 13 residues. Per germline, CDR1 MNHEY and CDR2 SVGAGI. V was trimmed by 5 bases and J by 6 bases, leaving 14 bases between them. Generated by immunoSEQ multiplex PCR, the TCRdb table keeps only in-frame clones and is missing some. The data show around 78,000 clones, 88% seen once. These data come from a study of T cells in localized non-small cell lung cancer. Findings and caveats of the study: Appearance in adjacent lung was seen for a median approximately 58 of the top 100 tumor clones. Maximal T cell clonality occurred in uninvolved adjacent lung, with tumor ranking below it.

The chain recombines TRBV6-5 with TRBJ2-7; possibly TRBD1 or TRBD2 for D (5 bases each). The material was peripheral blood, obtained before any cancer treatment. The clonotype comes from a woman aged 35 to 75 with stage I squamous cell lung carcinoma. DNA for the CDR3: TGTGCCAGCAGTCGGGACCCCTGGGTCGAGCAGTACTTC. It translates to CASSRDPWVEQYF.